The T cell receptor (beta chain) under discussion was sequenced for a study of blood T cell repertoires in COVID-19. Background on the study: PBMCs, B-cell-depleted T cells, or T cells provided the cDNA or gDNA that made up the material.

CDR1 is SGHVS and CDR2 is FQNEAQ in the germline V gene. The CDR3 covers 15 residues. Trimming cost V 3 bases and J 3 bases, with 11 bases left between them. The assay was immunoSEQ multiplex PCR, and TCRdb's table has in-frame clones only and misses some. Of 250,000 to 300,000 clones listed, around 88% are singletons. The chain recombines TRBV7-8 with TRBJ2-2, with D possibly being TRBD1 (5 bases). The sequencing input was peripheral blood. This sequence was found in a man aged 40-49 years with acute or convalescent COVID-19. This CDR3 reads CASSFRTPYTGELFF. Here the CDR3 DNA reads TGTGCCAGCAGCTTTAGGACACCTTACACCGGGGAGCTGTTTTTT.